The rows below give T cell receptor beta chains drawn from one sample of a study of cytomegalovirus exposure and HLA in healthy donors. Profiled with immunoSEQ multiplex PCR; TCRdb holds only in-frame clones, not every one. The sample holds more than 150,000 clones, roughly four fifths seen once. Sequences were obtained from PBMCs. The receptors originated from a woman aged 18-30 years in good health and CMV-seronegative. Each CDR3 is given with its conserved first and last residue. The D gene is left open where the match is weak. Only part of the rows carry a size: once, few, many, or a class if the clone is expanded.

CDR3aa: CASSVSGVNTGELFF
CDR3nt: TGTGCCAGCAGTGTTAGCGGGGTGAACACCGGGGAGCTGTTTTTT
abundance: NA
j_gene: TRBJ2-2
v_gene: TRBV2
d_gene: TRBD2

CDR3aa: CASSFPSSGSTDTQYF
CDR3nt: TGTGCCAGCAGTTTCCCGTCTAGCGGAAGCACAGATACGCAGTATTTT
abundance: NA
j_gene: TRBJ2-3
v_gene: TRBV28
d_gene: TRBD2

CDR3aa: CASTSSGQGSGNTIYF
CDR3nt: TGTGCCAGCACCTCTTCAGGACAGGGTTCTGGAAACACCATATATTTT
abundance: NA
j_gene: TRBJ1-3
v_gene: TRBV28
d_gene: TRBD1

CDR3aa: CASSPSWGTDTQYF
CDR3nt: TGTGCCAGCAGCCCTAGCTGGGGCACAGATACGCAGTATTTT
abundance: NA
j_gene: TRBJ2-3
v_gene: TRBV7-9
d_gene: NA

CDR3aa: CASSDVRQNEQYF
CDR3nt: TGTGCCAGCAGTGACGTTCGACAGAACGAGCAGTACTTC
abundance: NA
j_gene: TRBJ2-7
v_gene: TRBV6-1
d_gene: NA

CDR3aa: CASSPENYGYTF
CDR3nt: TGTGCCAGCAGTCCGGAGAACTATGGCTACACCTTC
abundance: NA
j_gene: TRBJ1-2
v_gene: TRBV7-9
d_gene: NA

CDR3aa: CAISPGTSGGLTYEQYF
CDR3nt: TGTGCCATCAGCCCCGGGACTAGCGGGGGGCTAACCTACGAGCAGTACTTC
abundance: NA
j_gene: TRBJ2-7
v_gene: TRBV10-3
d_gene: TRBD2

CDR3aa: CASTRQVTSYEQYF
CDR3nt: TGTGCCAGCACCAGACAGGTTACCTCCTACGAGCAGTACTTC
abundance: NA
j_gene: TRBJ2-7
v_gene: TRBV2
d_gene: NA

CDR3aa: CASSAEVAGDGSDTQYF
CDR3nt: TGTGCCAGCAGCGCAGAGGTAGCGGGAGATGGGTCAGATACGCAGTATTTT
abundance: NA
j_gene: TRBJ2-3
v_gene: TRBV7-9
d_gene: TRBD2

CDR3aa: CASNFGRTGRYEQYF
CDR3nt: TGCGCCAGCAATTTTGGCAGGACAGGGCGATACGAGCAGTACTTC
abundance: NA
j_gene: TRBJ2-7
v_gene: TRBV10-2
d_gene: TRBD1

CDR3aa: CASVEGPYSNQPQHF
CDR3nt: TGTGCCAGCGTCGAGGGTCCGTATAGCAATCAGCCCCAGCATTTT
abundance: once
j_gene: TRBJ1-5
v_gene: TRBV2
d_gene: NA

CDR3aa: CASSPGQGAGGANVLTF
CDR3nt: TGTGCCAGCAGTCCCGGACAGGGGGCAGGGGGAGCCAACGTCCTGACTTTC
abundance: NA
j_gene: TRBJ2-6
v_gene: TRBV5-4
d_gene: TRBD1

CDR3aa: CASSLAGQGLNSPLHF
CDR3nt: TGTGCCAGCAGCTTAGCGGGACAGGGGTTAAATTCACCCCTCCACTTT
abundance: NA
j_gene: TRBJ1-6
v_gene: TRBV7-6
d_gene: TRBD1

CDR3aa: CAIAPGQGVGGAKNIQYF
CDR3nt: TGTGCCATAGCTCCGGGACAGGGTGTGGGGGGAGCCAAAAACATTCAGTACTTC
abundance: NA
j_gene: TRBJ2-4
v_gene: TRBV10-3
d_gene: TRBD1

CDR3aa: CASSRGQDTRSYEQYF
CDR3nt: TGTGCCAGCAGCCGAGGACAAGACACACGCTCCTACGAGCAGTACTTC
abundance: once
j_gene: TRBJ2-7
v_gene: TRBV5-4
d_gene: NA

CDR3aa: CASSSLASLAKNIQYF
CDR3nt: TGTGCCAGCAGTTCCTTAGCGTCTTTAGCCAAAAACATTCAGTACTTC
abundance: NA
j_gene: TRBJ2-4
v_gene: TRBV28
d_gene: NA

CDR3aa: CASSLDRSSYNEQFF
CDR3nt: TGTGCCAGCAGCTTAGACCGGAGCTCCTACAATGAGCAGTTCTTC
abundance: NA
j_gene: TRBJ2-1
v_gene: TRBV7-6
d_gene: NA